Detailed here is one T cell receptor (beta chain). This record belongs to a study of T cell changes during pregnancy in multiple sclerosis. Germline V lookup: CDR1 KGHSH, CDR2 LQKENI. This CDR3 comprises 14 residues. Trimming took 4 bases from V and 1 from J, leaving 10 bases between them. Repertoires were generated with immunoSEQ multiplex PCR, while TCRdb's copy carries only in-frame clones and drops some. The sample has some 60,000 clones, just over 90% seen once; the top ten hold approximately 1.8%. The V and J genes are TRBV18 and TRBJ1-1; D not resolved. This clonotype was obtained from a female donor with multiple sclerosis, enrolled in a pregnancy study. Sequencing used peripheral blood, obtained after pregnancy. The CDR3 coding sequence is TGTGCCAGCTCACTCCAGGTGGAGAACACTGAAGCTTTCTTT. This gives the protein CASSLQVENTEAFF. The complete variable domain, with remaining parts taken from reference TRBV18 and TRBJ1-1, reads NAGVMQNPRHLVRRRGQEARLRCSPMKGHSHVYWYRQLPEEGLKFMVYLQKENIIDESGMPKERFSAEFPKEGPSILRIQQVVRGDSAAYFCASSLQVENTEAFFGQGTRLTVV.